The 29 T cell receptor beta chains below were found in one sample sequenced in a study of spatial heterogeneity in lung cancer (dated by TCRdb to between 2019 and 2020). The time point label here, explained by the study, means: sample taken at primary tumor resection. For TCR sequencing, whole RNA was extracted from tumor and nontumor lung tissue, or from cryopreserved PBMC samples, and no cell sorting was done. The library came from 5' RACE. The sample was run on a NextSeq 500. Clones were called with MiXCR by TCRdb after fastp trimmed the public reads at Q25, and only in-frame beta chains were retained. All rows with the same CDR3 protein become a single entry with the most common DNA and genes. Here the sample has over 9,500 distinct CDR3 sequences; about 3.7% occur a single time. The ten largest clones capture 52% of the sample. The input for sequencing was PBMCs, taken at surgery. These receptors all come from a female donor with early-stage non-small cell lung cancer.

This clonotype was seen ten or more times. The size of this beta chain means little, since it is a stray read in a library made for alpha chains. V gene TRBV3-1 combines with J gene TRBJ1-1; 7 nucleotides agree with TRBD1. Germline lookup yields CDR1 LGHDT and CDR2 YNNKEL (reference sequence). With 2 bases clipped from V and 4 bases from J, the junction kept 7 bases outside the gene matches. The length of the CDR3 is 15 residues. The CDR3 DNA follows: TGTGCCAGCAGCCAAAGGCGACAGGGCGGCACTGAAGCTTTCTTT. Translated: CASSQRRQGGTEAFF.

There are a few counts of this clonotype. In a library made to pick up alpha chains, this beta chain is a stray read with a size that means little. The chain couples TRBV29-1 to TRBJ2-4; the D gene is possibly TRBD2 (5 bases). Trimming pared 0 bases from V and 6 bases from J, leaving 6 bases between. CDR3 length equals 12 residues. Looked up from germline, CDR1 is SQVTM and CDR2 is ANQGSEA. CDR3 in amino acids: CSVEDAGNIQYF. The CDR3 nucleotides read TGCAGCGTTGAAGACGCGGGAAACATTCAGTACTTC.

This clonotype was seen ten or more times. Within a library made for alpha chains, this beta chain is off target, and its count is uninformative. The chain uses TRBV11-1 and TRBJ2-1, with 9 bases matching TRBD1. CDR3 size: 14 residues. Germline values: CDR1 SGHAT, CDR2 FQDESV (reference sequence). V gave up 5 bases and J gave up 7 bases; unmatched junction bases: 6. The CDR3 nucleotides read TGTGCCAGCAGCCCCGGGACAGGGACAAATGAGCAGTTCTTC. Encoded protein: CASSPGTGTNEQFF.

This clonotype was observed many times. Little can be read into the size of this beta chain, an off-target read in a library designed for alpha chains. V and J are TRBV12-3 or TRBV12-4 and TRBJ2-2; tentative D call: TRBD1 (5 bases). Deletions cut 6 bases from V and 0 bases from J, with 8 bases between. The CDR3 loop spans 14 amino acids. The CDR3 region is CASRSTANTGELFF. CDR3 nucleotide sequence: TGTGCCAGCAGATCGACAGCGAACACCGGGGAGCTGTTTTTT.

Many counts were recorded for this clonotype. This beta chain is a stray sequence in a library constructed for alpha chains; its clone size is not meaningful. This sequence joins TRBV14 and TRBJ2-2; 8 bases fit TRBD1. This CDR3 comprises 16 residues. CDR1 and CDR2 from the germline V gene are SGHDN and FVKESK. Germline trimming cut 2 bases from V and 5 bases from J; bases unmatched to any gene: 7. CDR3 coding DNA: TGTGCCAGCAGCCAATTCGGACAGGGTACGACCGGGGAGCTGTTTTTT. Translation gives CASSQFGQGTTGELFF.

Many counts were recorded for this clonotype. As an off-target read in a library built for alpha chains, this beta chain has a frequency of little significance. V and J are TRBV4-2 and TRBJ2-1; possible D gene TRBD1, 5 bases. The V end was cut by 0 bases, the J end by 5 bases, with 11 bases between. The CDR3 consists of 15 residues. The germline gives CDR1 LGHNA, CDR2 YNFKEQ. This CDR3 is CASSQEVEGDNEQFF. In nucleotides, the CDR3 is TGTGCCAGCAGCCAAGAGGTAGAAGGGGACAATGAGCAGTTCTTC.

This clonotype has only a few counts. This beta chain represents an off-target read in a library built for alpha chains; its size is of limited meaning. This sequence joins TRBV2 and TRBJ1-5, with 8 bases fitting TRBD1. Per germline, CDR1 SNHLY and CDR2 FYNNEI. V shed 6 bases and J 4 bases; nucleotides not matched to a gene: 5. CDR3 length equals 14 residues. DNA of the CDR3: TGTGCCAGCAGGGACGACAGGGGTAATCAGCCCCAGCATTTT. It specifies CASRDDRGNQPQHF.

In this sample, this clonotype turned up many times. A library prepared for alpha chains yielded this beta chain as an off-target read; its size is of little meaning. The V gene is TRBV19, the J gene TRBJ2-1; TRBD1 agrees at 8 bases. V lost 3 bases to trimming and J lost 9 bases; unmatched junction nucleotides: 10. The CDR3 loop spans 15 amino acids. Germline V gives CDR1 LNHDA, CDR2 SQIVND (reference sequence). In DNA form, the CDR3 reads TGTGCCAGTAGTATGTCAGGGGGCAGGTTGGGTGAGCAGTTCTTC. Translating it yields CASSMSGGRLGEQFF. Supplemented by reference TRBV19 and TRBJ2-1, the full variable domain reads DGGITQSPKYLFRKEGQNVTLSCEQNLNHDAMYWYRQDPGQGLRLIYYSQIVNDFQKGDIAEGYSVSREKKESFPLTVTSAQKNPTAFYLCASSMSGGRLGEQFFGPGTRLTVL.

This clonotype was observed at least ten times. For a library built for alpha chains, this beta chain is a stray read; little rests on its size. The J gene is TRBJ2-7, the V gene TRBV4-3; D is ambiguous. CDR3 size: 13 residues. Germline V gene data show CDR1 as LGHNA and CDR2 as YSLEER. Deletions cut 8 bases from V and 0 bases from J, with 11 bases between. Here the CDR3 DNA reads TGCGCCAGCCCCGGAGCCCGCTCCTACGAGCAGTACTTC. It yields the protein CASPGARSYEQYF.

This clonotype has more than one count but fewer than ten. This beta chain turned up in a library designed for alpha chains; as an off-target read, its abundance says little. This chain links TRBV25-1 with TRBJ2-3; a possible D gene is TRBD2 (5 bases). V dropped 1 base and J dropped 5 bases, with 10 bases sitting between them. Germline CDR1 and CDR2: MGHDK and SYGVNS. The CDR3 runs to 14 residues. CDR3 bases: TGTGCCAGCAGTGAATTCACAGAGGGAGATACGCAGTATTTT. Translating gives CASSEFTEGDTQYF.

This clonotype was picked up many times. This beta chain was picked up by a library intended for alpha chains and is off target, so its count carries little meaning. The chain recombines TRBV28 with TRBJ2-2; no firm D call. CDR1 is MDHEN and CDR2 is SYDVKM in the germline V gene. The CDR3 has 12 amino acids. Deletions cut 3 bases from V and 2 bases from J, with 1 base between. In DNA, the CDR3 is TGTGCCAGCAGTTTTAACACCGGGGAGCTGTTTTTT. This gives the protein CASSFNTGELFF. The whole variable domain, filled in from reference TRBV28 and TRBJ2-2, reads DVKVTQSSRYLVKRTGEKVFLECVQDMDHENMFWYRQDPGLGLRLIYFSYDVKMKEKGDIPEGYSVSREKKERFSLILESASTNQTSMYLCASSFNTGELFFGEGSRLTVL.

In this sample, this clonotype turned up many times. This beta chain is a stray sequence in a library constructed for alpha chains; its clone size is not meaningful. V is TRBV20-1 and J is TRBJ2-3; the match to TRBD2 covers 8 bases. V gave up 6 bases and J gave up 0 bases; unmatched junction bases: 8. Germline lookup yields CDR1 DFQATT and CDR2 SNEGSKA (reference sequence). The CDR3 contains 15 residues. This CDR3 is CSAPTAGGSTDTQYF. Here the CDR3 DNA reads TGCAGTGCCCCCACCGCGGGGGGTAGCACAGATACGCAGTATTTT.

This clonotype has ten or more counts. This beta chain appears as a stray read in a library generated for alpha chains; its size is not informative. The V and J genes are TRBV5-1 and TRBJ2-3; maybe TRBD1 (5 bases). CDR3 length equals 14 residues. Trimming took 0 bases from V and 4 from J, leaving 9 bases between them. Germline loops: CDR1 SGHRS, CDR2 YFSETQ. In nucleotides, the CDR3 is TGCGCCAGCAGCTTGGGTGACAGTTCAGATACGCAGTATTTT. Its protein product is CASSLGDSSDTQYF.

Many counts were recorded for this clonotype. This beta chain appears as a stray read in a library generated for alpha chains; its size is not informative. DNA for the CDR3: TGTGCCAGCAGTTTAGGGCAGGGGAACACTGAAGCTTTCTTT. Translating it yields CASSLGQGNTEAFF. The chain links TRBV12-3 or TRBV12-4 to TRBJ1-1; D is possibly TRBD1 (5 bases). V was pared by 1 base and J by 1 base, with 7 bases between. The CDR3 totals 14 residues.

This clonotype has at least ten counts. This beta chain is a stray sequence in a library constructed for alpha chains; its clone size is not meaningful. The chain recombines TRBV29-1 with TRBJ2-7; tentatively, D is TRBD1 (6 bases). This CDR3 contains 13 residues. Germline V gene sequence: CDR1 SQVTM, CDR2 ANQGSEA. V dropped 5 bases and J dropped 7 bases, with 18 bases sitting between them. CDR3 protein: CSVRDTKGQEQYF. DNA for the CDR3: TGCAGCGTTAGGGACACCAAAGGGCAAGAGCAGTACTTC.

To note about this clonotype: This beta chain represents an off-target read in a library built for alpha chains; its size is of limited meaning. The V gene is TRBV7-8, the J gene TRBJ2-7; 9 positions match TRBD1. The CDR3 length is 15 residues. The V gene's germline CDR1 is SGHVS and CDR2 FQNEAQ. Trimming took 5 bases from V and 1 from J; bases not matched to a gene: 6. The CDR3 spells CASSNRDRASYEQYF. As DNA, the CDR3 is TGTGCCAGCAGCAACCGGGACAGGGCGTCCTACGAGCAGTACTTC. Based on the CDR3 plus reference TRBV7-8 and TRBJ2-7, the full variable domain is GAGVSQSPRYKVAKRGQDVALRCDPISGHVSLFWYQQALGQGPEFLTYFQNEAQLDKSGLPSDRFFAERPEGSVSTLKIQRTQQEDSAVYLCASSNRDRASYEQYFGPGTRLTVT.

This clonotype was counted many times. This beta chain is an off-target read within a library intended for alpha chains, so its frequency means little. The chain combines TRBV5-6 with TRBJ1-5; no definite D call. With 3 bases removed from V and 4 bases from J, the gap between germline ends came to 11 bases. This CDR3 is built from 14 residues. Looked up from germline, CDR1 is SGHDT and CDR2 is YYEEEE. The CDR3 DNA sequence: TGTGCCAGCAGCTCTCAGGCGTCAAATCAGCCCCAGCATTTT. Its protein is CASSSQASNQPQHF.

Within the sample, this clonotype is hyperexpanded (1% or more). As an off-target read in a library built for alpha chains, this beta chain has a frequency of little significance. V usage is TRBV4-3 and J usage is TRBJ2-2, with 8 nucleotides matching TRBD2. This CDR3 has 15 residues. Trimming cost V 3 bases and J 3 bases; bases outside gene matches: 3. Germline V gives CDR1 LGHNA, CDR2 YSLEER. CDR3 protein: CASSHTSGDTGELFF. The DNA for the CDR3 is TGCGCCAGCAGCCACACTAGCGGCGACACCGGGGAGCTGTTTTTT.

This clonotype was detected a few times. This beta chain is an unintended read in a library built for alpha chains; its size means little. The chain couples TRBV6-5 to TRBJ2-1; either TRBD1 or TRBD2 may supply D (5 bases each). Germline CDR1 is MNHEY and CDR2 is SVGAGI. The CDR3 consists of 15 residues. V was shortened by 3 bases and J by 3 bases, with 12 bases between the two germline ends. CDR3 in amino acids: CASSYTAGSYNEQFF. The CDR3 DNA is TGTGCCAGCAGTTATACGGCAGGGAGCTACAATGAGCAGTTCTTC.

Turning to this clonotype: For a library built for alpha chains, this beta chain is a stray read; little rests on its size. This chain links TRBV7-8 with TRBJ1-1; a possible D gene is TRBD1 (5 bases). CDR3 size: 16 residues. Trimming stripped 6 bases from V and 1 base from J, with 18 bases between. Germline values: CDR1 SGHVS, CDR2 FQNEAQ. The CDR3 here is CASRYRGGSENTEAFF. CDR3 nucleotide sequence: TGTGCCAGCAGATACCGGGGCGGGAGTGAGAACACTGAAGCTTTCTTT.

This clonotype was counted at least ten times. For a library built for alpha chains, this beta chain is a stray read; little rests on its size. J is TRBJ1-5 and V is TRBV7-2; D unclear. Germline CDR1 and CDR2: SGHTA and FQGNSA. The ends were cut back, 0 bases at V and 7 bases at J, with 13 bases in the middle. The length of the CDR3 is 15 residues. CDR3 residues: CASSLAGGNNQPQHF. Written as DNA, the CDR3 is TGTGCCAGCAGCTTAGCAGGAGGGAACAACCAGCCCCAGCATTTT.

Many counts were recorded for this clonotype. This beta chain is an off-target read within a library intended for alpha chains, so its frequency means little. This chain joins TRBV6-4 and TRBJ2-2, with 8 positions matching TRBD1. V shed 5 bases, J shed 4 bases, and the junction held 0 bases outside the gene matches. Germline V gene lookup returns CDR1 MRHNA and CDR2 SNTAGT. The CDR3 totals 13 residues. The CDR3 DNA reads TGTGCCAGCAGTACAGGGGGCACCGGGGAGCTGTTTTTT. Its protein product is CASSTGGTGELFF.

The table lists this clonotype with many counts. The library was built for alpha chains, so this beta chain is an off-target read and its size means little. The chain has TRBV28 and TRBJ2-5; TRBD2 matches 10 bases. The CDR3 runs to 14 residues. Germline values: CDR1 MDHEN, CDR2 SYDVKM. V dropped 8 bases and J dropped 2; count of bases not matched to a gene: 5. The CDR3 coding sequence is TGTGCCAGCGGATCTAGCGGGGGACAAGAGACCCAGTACTTC. Translation: CASGSSGGQETQYF.

This clonotype was detected ten times or more. This beta chain is a stray read from a library made for alpha chains; its abundance is not meaningful. V usage is TRBV20-1 and J usage is TRBJ1-6, with a possible D match to TRBD1 (5 bases). Trimming pared 2 bases from V and 5 bases from J, leaving 13 bases between. CDR3 length equals 15 residues. Germline CDR1 DFQATT, CDR2 SNEGSKA (reference sequence). CDR3 coding DNA: TGCAGTGCTAGACAGGGAATCGCAAATAATTCACCCCTCCACTTT. This sequence encodes CSARQGIANNSPLHF.

This clonotype has a count of ten or more. Since the library was made to target alpha chains, this beta chain is a stray read and its abundance is not meaningful. The V and J genes are TRBV6-6 and TRBJ1-5, with TRBD1 matching 9 bases. Germline values: CDR1 MNHNY, CDR2 SVGAGI (reference sequence). The CDR3 extends over 19 amino acids. The V segment lost 1 base and the J segment 1 base; nucleotides outside the gene matches: 11. The CDR3 DNA sequence: TGTGCCAGCAGTTACTTCACAGGGGGCGAAAAACGAAGCAATCAGCCCCAGCATTTT. It codes for CASSYFTGGEKRSNQPQHF.

This clonotype was detected many times. This beta chain lies outside the target of a library built for alpha chains; its clone size means little. V usage is TRBV2 and J usage is TRBJ2-1; tentative D call: TRBD2 (5 bases). The CDR3 consists of 12 residues. The V and J ends lost 4 bases and 6 bases respectively, with 7 bases between them. Germline V lookup: CDR1 SNHLY, CDR2 FYNNEI. In nucleotides, the CDR3 is TGTGCCAGCAGTGTTGGAGGCAATGAGCAGTTCTTC. Its translation: CASSVGGNEQFF.

Note on this clonotype: This beta chain is an off-target read within a library intended for alpha chains, so its frequency means little. The chain recombines TRBV12-3 or TRBV12-4 with TRBJ2-4, with no clear D. This CDR3 region has 15 residues. V was pared by 5 bases and J by 0 bases, with 11 bases between. CDR3 protein: CASSPQQLAKNIQYF. In DNA, the CDR3 is TGTGCCAGCAGTCCCCAACAGCTAGCCAAAAACATTCAGTACTTC.

This clonotype was detected ten times or more. This beta chain slipped into a library made for alpha chains as a stray read, so its size is not meaningful. The rearrangement joins TRBV2 to TRBJ2-7; 8 bases are shared with TRBD1. The V gene's germline CDR1 is SNHLY and CDR2 FYNNEI. The CDR3 covers 13 residues. Trimming took 7 bases from V and 5 from J; bases not matched to a gene: 7. The CDR3 DNA reads TGTGCCAGCAACCTCGACAGGGGTAACGAGCAGTACTTC. Translating it yields CASNLDRGNEQYF.

This clonotype was seen ten or more times. Little can be read into the size of this beta chain, an off-target read in a library designed for alpha chains. The chain employs TRBV7-9 and TRBJ2-5; D unresolved. The CDR3 consists of 13 residues. CDR1 and CDR2 from the germline V gene are SEHNR and FQNEAQ (reference sequence). Between the trimmed V and J ends, which lost 3 bases and 5 bases, there was a span of 10 bases. The CDR3 spells CASSFSHTETQYF. The DNA for the CDR3 is TGTGCCAGCAGCTTCTCACATACGGAGACCCAGTACTTC.